This T cell receptor beta chain was identified in a study of identical twins. Study observations and caveats: Because invariant MAIT and iNKT cells could be present, zero-insertion analyses could be partly confounded.

Template switching added a universal primer site, and cDNA bore unique molecular identifiers. TCRdb re-called the 5' RACE reads through MiXCR, storing one row per CDR3 protein. The sample lists about 470,000 distinct CDR3 sequences; 24% were seen once. This clonotype was recorded a few times. What it recognizes is unknown. Per the germline V gene, CDR1 is SGHRS and CDR2 is YFSETQ. With 1 base removed from V and 4 bases from J, the gap between germline ends came to 14 bases. The CDR3 contains 16 residues. The data were also submitted as part of a second study, on T cells expressing NK-cell markers. That work states: Sequencing covered eight donors, seven HCMV-seropositive and one seronegative. The study found these clonotypes also leading the CD3+CD56-NKG2C+ fraction in a few donors.

The chain couples TRBV5-1 to TRBJ2-2; tentatively, D is TRBD1 (5 bases). The source of this sequence is a woman aged 18 to 35 in good health. Sequenced input: CD4+ T cells sorted from blood. The CDR3 DNA follows: TGCGCCAGCAGCTTGAGACAGCTAGAAAGCACCGGGGAGCTGTTTTTT. Its protein is CASSLRQLESTGELFF.